The following is a T cell receptor (beta chain) sequence with its context. J gave up 10 bases and V 5 bases, and 14 bases lay outside the gene matches. Germline loops: CDR1 MDHEN, CDR2 SYDVKM. CDR3 length: 16 amino acids. The record originates from a study of blood T cell repertoires in COVID-19. Source study methods: Amplified reference gene primers provided the basis for estimating nucleated cell counts. Clones were read by immunoSEQ multiplex PCR, and TCRdb kept only the in-frame ones, dropping some. The DNA gave D and trimming, while V, J and clone size come from that table. The sample lists approximately 200,000 clones, 86% occurring once.

The rearrangement joins TRBV28 to TRBJ1-6, with TRBD1 matching 7 bases. The specimen was PBMCs or T cells enriched from blood (not recorded which). The clonotype comes from a woman aged 25 to 39 who had recovered from COVID-19. DNA of the CDR3: TGTGCCAGCAGTCTGGATTTTGCAGGGGGAAGGTCACCCCTCCACTTT. It specifies CASSLDFAGGRSPLHF.